This TCR beta chain was retrieved from a study of T cell responses to AZD1222 COVID-19 vaccine. Sequencing used immunoSEQ multiplex PCR; TCRdb keeps in-frame clones, though not all of them. Here the sample spans some 84,000 clones, 80% to 90% being singletons. General study results and limits: Samples come after the peak T cell response, not at day 14. The donors showed a predominance of white British ancestry and of females, with possible underestimation of clonal diversity. CD4 TCRs associated with vaccination spanned spike, dominating at 160-218 and 743-854.

Germline values: CDR1 WNHNN, CDR2 SYGVQD (reference sequence). The CDR3 is made up of 15 amino acids. Trimming removed 4 bases from V and 2 bases from J; junction bases left unmatched: 4. Concerning this clone: Its target is not known.

This TCR was recovered from an adult in good health. The sample consisted of peripheral blood, taken on day 0 of AZD1222 vaccination. The V and J genes are TRBV10-1 and TRBJ2-1, with 8 bases identical to TRBD2. CDR3 loop: CASSVAGGPYNEQFF. The CDR3 DNA sequence: TGCGCCAGCAGTGTTGCGGGAGGCCCCTACAATGAGCAGTTCTTC.